These 22 T cell receptor beta chains came from one sample sequenced in a study of blood T cell repertoires in COVID-19. Measured with immunoSEQ multiplex PCR; TCRdb has only the in-frame clones, and not every one. The sample has under 200,000 clones; about three quarters are singletons. Source material: peripheral blood. The receptors originated from a man aged 55-75 years with acute or convalescent COVID-19.

The chain uses TRBV19 and TRBJ2-7; D perhaps matches TRBD2 (5 bases). Looked up from germline, CDR1 is LNHDA and CDR2 is SQIVND (reference sequence). Trimming took off 1 base at V and 7 bases at J, with 14 bases between the two ends. This CDR3 spans 14 amino acids. The CDR3 loop is CASSIGLGTGEQYF. The DNA for the CDR3 is TGTGCCAGTAGTATAGGGCTGGGCACGGGGGAGCAGTACTTC.

The V call is TRBV30, the J call TRBJ1-5; weak D call: TRBD1 (6 bases). The CDR3 is 14 amino acids. Trimming shortened V by 3 bases and J by 0 bases, and 9 bases separated the two germline ends. Germline V gene data show CDR1 as GTSNPN and CDR2 as SVGIG (reference sequence). CDR3 bases: TGTGCCTGGAGCCGGACAGATAGCAATCAGCCCCAGCATTTT. Translation: CAWSRTDSNQPQHF. Filled out from reference TRBV30 and TRBJ1-5, the complete variable domain reads SQTIHQWPATLVQPVGSPLSLECTVEGTSNPNLYWYRQAAGRGLQLLFYSVGIGQISSEVPQNLSASRPQDRQFILSSKKLLLSDSGFYLCAWSRTDSNQPQHFGDGTRLSIL.

The table lists this clone with a count of one. The chain combines TRBV4-1 with TRBJ1-2, with D tentatively TRBD1 (6 bases). CDR1 and CDR2 (germline): MGHRA, YSYEKL. Between the trimmed V and J ends, which lost 0 bases and 4 bases, there was a span of 9 bases. The CDR3 totals 14 residues. DNA of the CDR3: TGCGCCAGCAGCCAAGAAGGACAGCTCTATGGCTACACCTTC. It codes for CASSQEGQLYGYTF.

J is TRBJ1-2 and V is TRBV4-2; D is unresolved. The germline gives CDR1 LGHNA, CDR2 YNFKEQ. V was cut by 7 bases and J by 3 bases, with 18 bases left in between. This CDR3 region has 15 residues. The CDR3 protein is CASTPERAEYYGYTF. CDR3 DNA sequence: TGTGCCAGCACCCCCGAGAGGGCAGAATACTATGGCTACACCTTC.

This chain links TRBV5-1 with TRBJ1-2; TRBD1 matches at 8 bases. The CDR3 has 14 residues. CDR1 SGHRS and CDR2 YFSETQ come from the germline V gene. Trimming removed 1 base from V and 4 bases from J; junction bases left unmatched: 3. The CDR3 is CASSLRDRGYGYTF. CDR3 sequence (DNA): TGCGCCAGCAGCTTGCGAGACAGGGGCTATGGCTACACCTTC.

The rearrangement links TRBV5-1 to TRBJ1-1; no reliable D call. The CDR3 runs 13 residues. V lost 4 bases, J lost 2 bases, and 9 bases lay in between. Germline V CDR1 and CDR2: SGHRS, YFSETQ. The CDR3 DNA follows: TGCGCCAGCAGCGCGGTCTTAAACACTGAAGCTTTCTTT. This codes for CASSAVLNTEAFF.

Concerning this clone: The sample carries other DNA sequences with the same CDR3. The chain uses TRBV5-1 and TRBJ1-1; D may be TRBD1 (6 bases). With 2 bases removed from V and 4 bases from J, the gap between germline ends came to 9 bases. CDR1 SGHRS and CDR2 YFSETQ come from the germline V gene. The CDR3 has 13 residues. CDR3 in amino acids: CASSLRGGTEAFF. The CDR3 DNA sequence: TGCGCCAGCAGCTTAAGGGGGGGCACTGAAGCTTTCTTT.

The chain couples TRBV5-4 to TRBJ2-7; the match to TRBD2 covers 10 bases. This CDR3 is 14 amino acids long. With V trimmed by 7 bases and J by 2 bases, 6 bases remained unmatched. In germline, CDR1 is SGHNT, CDR2 YYREEE (reference sequence). The CDR3 DNA reads as TGTGCCAGCGCGGCTAGCGGGGGCCCCTACGAGCAGTACTTC. Residues: CASAASGGPYEQYF.

The rearrangement joins TRBV24-1 to TRBJ2-2; TRBD1 might be the D (6 bases). Germline V lookup: CDR1 KGHDR, CDR2 SFDVKD. Trimming removed 7 bases at V and 1 base at J, with 12 bases between. This CDR3 is built from 15 residues. CDR3 in amino acids: CATRGVTGNTGELFF. The CDR3 DNA sequence: TGTGCCACCAGGGGGGTGACAGGGAACACCGGGGAGCTGTTTTTT.

This chain connects TRBV7-8 to TRBJ2-3; 7 nucleotides match TRBD1. V was pared by 5 bases and J by 1 base, with 6 bases of the junction left unmatched. Germline CDR1 reads SGHVS; CDR2 reads FQNEAQ. The CDR3 is 15 residues long. CDR3 DNA: TGTGCCAGCAGCCCTATGACAGGGCGCACAGATACGCAGTATTTT. Translation: CASSPMTGRTDTQYF.

V and J are TRBV3-1 (or the pseudogene TRBV3-2) and TRBJ2-1, with TRBD2 matching over 12 bases. The V gene's germline CDR1 is LGHDT and CDR2 YNNKEL (reference sequence). V was pared by 5 bases and J by 4 bases, with 6 bases of the junction left unmatched. The CDR3 has 16 residues. CDR3 region: CASSARLAGGYNEQFF. CDR3 in DNA: TGTGCCAGCAGCGCACGTCTAGCGGGGGGGTACAATGAGCAGTTCTTC.

The chain recombines TRBV7-3 with TRBJ1-2; unclear D gene. The V end was cut by 0 bases, the J end by 8 bases, with 16 bases between. This CDR3 is built from 15 residues. CDR1 and CDR2 from the germline V gene are SGHTA and FQGTGA. CDR3 residues: CASSLTGQEGRGYTF. CDR3 bases: TGTGCCAGCAGCTTAACCGGGCAAGAGGGTCGGGGCTACACCTTC.

This chain links TRBV19 with TRBJ1-1; 11 bases map to TRBD1. The ends lost 5 bases at V and 6 bases at J; junction bases unmatched: 5. The CDR3 contains 14 residues. The germline CDR1 and CDR2 sequences are LNHDA and SQIVND (reference sequence). The CDR3 reads CASSGDRGNAEAFF. The CDR3 nucleotides are TGTGCCAGTAGTGGGGACAGGGGGAATGCTGAAGCTTTCTTT.

This clone has just one count. The genes are TRBV5-1 and TRBJ2-3; tentative D call: TRBD2 (5 bases). CDR3 length: 11 residues. V was clipped by 6 bases and J by 5 bases, with 7 bases between them. Germline V CDR1 and CDR2: SGHRS, YFSETQ. CDR3 sequence: CASTEGDTQYF. DNA for the CDR3: TGCGCCAGCACCGAGGGAGATACGCAGTATTTT.

This sequence joins TRBV3-1 (or the pseudogene TRBV3-2) and TRBJ2-1, with TRBD2 matching 9 bases. CDR3 length equals 13 residues. The V and J ends lost 8 bases and 7 bases, in that order; junction bases with no gene match: 6. Germline CDR1 and CDR2: LGHDT and YNNKEL (reference sequence). CDR3 bases: TGTGCCAGCGAGGCGGGGGGGGAGAATGAGCAGTTCTTC. Encoded protein: CASEAGGENEQFF.

The chain joins TRBV29-1 to TRBJ1-1; D unresolved. Germline CDR1 is SQVTM and CDR2 is ANQGSEA. V was clipped by 3 bases and J by 6 bases, with 8 bases between them. There are 11 residues in the CDR3. The CDR3 reads CSVEGGPEAFF. In DNA form, the CDR3 reads TGCAGCGTTGAGGGAGGACCTGAAGCTTTCTTT. Drawing the rest from reference TRBV29-1 and TRBJ1-1, the complete variable domain is SAVISQKPSRDICQRGTSLTIQCQVDSQVTMMFWYRQQPGQSLTLIATANQGSEATYESGFVIDKFPISRPNLTFSTLTVSNMSPEDSSIYLCSVEGGPEAFFGQGTRLTVV.

As DNA, the CDR3 is TGTGCCAGCAGTGCGCAGAAGAATGGCTACACCTTC. This gives the protein CASSAQKNGYTF. The gene calls are TRBV2 and TRBJ1-2; D is unclear. From germline, CDR1 is SNHLY and CDR2 FYNNEI. The CDR3 runs 12 residues. V dropped 4 bases and J dropped 6 bases, with 9 bases sitting between them.

This chain joins TRBV30 and TRBJ1-2, with D possibly matching TRBD1 (5 bases). Germline CDR1 GTSNPN, CDR2 SVGIG (reference sequence). V gave up 0 bases and J gave up 10 bases, with 15 bases separating them. The CDR3 is 13 amino acids. The CDR3 spells CAWSVLSGADYTF. In DNA, the CDR3 is TGTGCCTGGAGTGTTCTAAGTGGGGCCGACTACACCTTC.

The sample holds a few counts of this clone. V gene TRBV12-3 or TRBV12-4 combines with J gene TRBJ2-7; TRBD1 aligns across 7 bases. V gave up 5 bases and J gave up 7 bases; unmatched junction bases: 5. The CDR3 is made up of 12 amino acids. The chain's CDR3 is CASSTQGVEQYF. The DNA of the CDR3 is TGTGCCAGCAGTACTCAGGGGGTTGAGCAGTACTTC.

The chain has TRBV30 and TRBJ1-2; TRBD1 aligns across 8 bases. The CDR3 consists of 14 residues. V shed 8 bases and J 8 bases; nucleotides not matched to a gene: 16. CDR1 and CDR2 from the germline V gene are GTSNPN and SVGIG (reference sequence). CDR3 DNA sequence: TGTGCCGGGGACAGGACTAGGGACTCGGGAGGCTACACCTTC. This codes for CAGDRTRDSGGYTF.

The chain is built from TRBV18 and TRBJ1-2; tentatively, D is TRBD1 (5 bases). Per the germline V gene, CDR1 is KGHSH and CDR2 is LQKENI. CDR3 size: 14 residues. Trimming removed 6 bases at V and 0 bases at J, with 11 bases between. CDR3 loop: CASSPDITNYGYTF. Here the CDR3 DNA reads TGTGCCAGCTCCCCGGACATAACTAACTATGGCTACACCTTC.

The chain carries TRBV24-1 and TRBJ2-3; 8 bases are shared with TRBD1. J was trimmed by 2 bases and V by 1 base; bases with no gene match: 13. Germline CDR1 is KGHDR and CDR2 is SFDVKD. This CDR3 contains 19 residues. The CDR3 spells CATSDFRGPLREHTDTQYF. As DNA, the CDR3 is TGTGCCACCAGTGATTTCAGGGGGCCACTTCGGGAACACACAGATACGCAGTATTTT.